Listed below are T cell receptor beta chains from one sample, sequenced in a study of blood T cells in healthy people across ages. One entry per CDR3 protein, called by TCRdb with MiXCR from the 5' RACE reads. The sample includes under 1,100,000 distinct CDR3 sequences, roughly 24% seen only once; the top ten take around 0.7%. The data were also submitted as part of a second study, on T cells of mothers and their children.

Sequenced input: blood. Receptors were obtained from a girl aged 2 to 10 in good health. Each CDR3 is given with its conserved first and last residue. Each record gives: V gene, clone size, D gene, J gene, CDR3 protein, CDR3 DNA. A D gene is named only where the DNA matches it firmly. Only part of the rows carry a size: once, few, many, or a class if the clone is expanded.

V: TRBV12-3/TRBV12-4
size: NA
D: TRBD1
J: TRBJ1-4
CDR3: CASSLGQGAISNEKLFF
DNA: TGTGCCAGCAGCCTGGGACAGGGGGCAATATCTAATGAAAAACTGTTTTTT

V: TRBV13
size: few
D: TRBD2
J: TRBJ2-7
CDR3: CASSPGLAGAGEQYF
DNA: TGTGCCAGCAGCCCGGGACTAGCGGGAGCGGGAGAGCAGTACTTC

V: TRBV28
size: NA
D: NA
J: TRBJ2-7
CDR3: CASRFSTVRSYEQYF
DNA: TGTGCCAGCAGGTTCAGTACAGTACGCTCCTACGAGCAGTACTTC

V: TRBV20-1
size: few
D: TRBD1
J: TRBJ1-5
CDR3: CSARVQGGSNQPQHF
DNA: TGCAGTGCTCGGGTACAGGGGGGTAGCAATCAGCCCCAGCATTTT

V: TRBV5-5
size: few
D: TRBD1
J: TRBJ1-2
CDR3: CASSLKGTDNYGYTF
DNA: TGTGCCAGCAGCTTGAAAGGGACAGACAACTATGGCTACACCTTC

V: TRBV7-9
size: many
D: NA
J: TRBJ2-7
CDR3: CASSLGDEQYF
DNA: TGCGCCAGCAGCTTGGGGGACGAGCAGTACTTC

V: TRBV10-3
size: few
D: NA
J: TRBJ2-4
CDR3: CAISPSGGLAKNIQYF
DNA: TGTGCCATCAGTCCGAGTGGGGGGCTAGCCAAAAACATTCAGTACTTC

V: TRBV25-1
size: NA
D: NA
J: TRBJ2-5
CDR3: CASGWRQETQYF
DNA: TGTGCCAGCGGATGGCGGCAAGAGACCCAGTACTTC

V: TRBV29-1
size: few
D: TRBD2
J: TRBJ2-3
CDR3: CSAEVLLAGADDTQYF
DNA: TGCAGCGCTGAGGTCCTACTAGCGGGAGCGGACGATACGCAGTATTTT

V: TRBV6-5
size: few
D: NA
J: TRBJ2-1
CDR3: CASAGTVPHNEQFF
DNA: TGTGCCAGCGCTGGAACGGTTCCCCACAATGAGCAGTTCTTC

V: TRBV10-3
size: few
D: NA
J: TRBJ1-2
CDR3: CATPDGGNYGYTF
DNA: TGTGCCACCCCGGACGGGGGTAACTATGGCTACACCTTC

V: TRBV7-9
size: few
D: TRBD2
J: TRBJ2-7
CDR3: CASSTLRVAGKDEQYF
DNA: TGTGCCAGCAGCACACTTCGGGTAGCGGGAAAGGACGAGCAGTACTTC

V: TRBV4-1
size: NA
D: NA
J: TRBJ1-2
CDR3: CASSLSRTANYGYTF
DNA: TGCGCCAGCAGCCTCTCCCGGACAGCTAACTATGGCTACACCTTC

V: TRBV7-2
size: NA
D: NA
J: TRBJ2-4
CDR3: CASSPGGGKDIQYF
DNA: TGTGCCAGCAGCCCGGGGGGCGGGAAAGACATTCAGTACTTC

V: TRBV5-1
size: few
D: TRBD2
J: TRBJ2-1
CDR3: CASSRGGDSYNEQFF
DNA: TGCGCCAGCAGCCGGGGGGGGGACTCCTACAATGAGCAGTTCTTC

V: TRBV7-9
size: few
D: NA
J: TRBJ2-5
CDR3: CASSLGWEEETQYF
DNA: TGTGCCAGCAGCCTAGGGTGGGAGGAGGAGACCCAGTACTTC

V: TRBV29-1
size: NA
D: TRBD1
J: TRBJ1-1
CDR3: CSVGRTGMNTKAFF
DNA: TGCAGCGTTGGGCGGACAGGGATGAACACTAAAGCTTTCTTT

V: TRBV5-6
size: few
D: TRBD2
J: TRBJ2-4
CDR3: CASSTGGAKNIQYF
DNA: TGTGCCAGCAGCACGGGGGGTGCCAAAAACATTCAGTACTTC